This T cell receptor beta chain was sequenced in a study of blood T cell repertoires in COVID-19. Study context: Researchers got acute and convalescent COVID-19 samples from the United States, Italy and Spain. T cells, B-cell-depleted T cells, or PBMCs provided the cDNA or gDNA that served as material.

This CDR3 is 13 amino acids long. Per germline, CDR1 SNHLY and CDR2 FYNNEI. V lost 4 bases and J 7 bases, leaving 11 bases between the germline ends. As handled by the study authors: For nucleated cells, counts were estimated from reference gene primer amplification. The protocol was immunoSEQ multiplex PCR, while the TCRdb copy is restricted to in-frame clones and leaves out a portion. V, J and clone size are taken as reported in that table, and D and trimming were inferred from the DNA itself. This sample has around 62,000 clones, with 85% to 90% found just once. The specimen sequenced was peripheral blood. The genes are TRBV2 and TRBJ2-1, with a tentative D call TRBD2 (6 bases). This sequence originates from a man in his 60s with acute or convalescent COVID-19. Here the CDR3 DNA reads TGTGCCAGCAGTGGGGGGACTTGGAATGAGCAGTTCTTC. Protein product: CASSGGTWNEQFF.